A single sample gave rise to the 30 T cell receptor beta chains below, sequenced in a study of cytomegalovirus exposure and HLA in healthy donors (dated by TCRdb to 2016 to 2017). The library came from the immunoSEQ multiplex PCR assay. A mixture of 60 forward primers for TCR Vbeta segments and 13 reverse primers for TCR Jbeta segments was used in the multiplex PCR. Not all clones reach the TCRdb copy of this immuneACCESS table, which keeps in-frame sequences only. Checked studies attribute under half of the gap to unresolved V genes and leave the rest unexplained. This sample's table contains about 200,000 clones. Around 0.7% of the sample comes from the top ten. Sequencing was done on a sample of PBMCs. Source of these receptors: a boy aged 5-17 years in good health and CMV-seronegative.

The CDR3 coding sequence is TGTGCCAGCAGCCAAGGAGGTGGGGGCCTTGGCTATGGCTACACCTTC. Translated, it gives CASSQGGGGLGYGYTF. This sequence joins TRBV14 and TRBJ1-2, with TRBD1 as a possible D gene (6 bases). This CDR3 has 16 residues. Germline V gives CDR1 SGHDN, CDR2 FVKESK. The ends were cut back, 1 base at V and 4 bases at J, with 16 bases in the middle.

The J gene is TRBJ1-4, the V gene TRBV5-1, with D tentatively TRBD1 (6 bases). CDR3 length equals 17 residues. V was pared by 0 bases and J by 8 bases, with 20 bases between. In germline, CDR1 is SGHRS, CDR2 YFSETQ. The CDR3 region is CASSLAGTDRRKEKLFF. CDR3 bases: TGCGCCAGCAGCTTGGCTGGGACCGACAGGAGGAAGGAAAAACTGTTTTTT. The full variable domain, in which reference TRBV5-1 and TRBJ1-4 provide the parts outside the CDR3, is KAGVTQTPRYLIKTRGQQVTLSCSPISGHRSVSWYQQTPGQGLQFLFEYFSETQRNKGNFPGRFSGRQFSNSRSEMNVSTLELGDSALYLCASSLAGTDRRKEKLFFGSGTQLSVL.

A note on this clone: At the DNA level, this CDR3 is encoded by other sequences in the same sample as well. The gene calls are TRBV5-4 and TRBJ1-6; weak D call: TRBD1 (5 bases). This CDR3 has 16 amino acids. V lost 0 bases and J 9 bases, leaving 16 bases between the germline ends. The V gene's germline CDR1 is SGHNT and CDR2 YYREEE (reference sequence). The CDR3: CASSLAVQGLFSPLHF. In DNA form, the CDR3 reads TGTGCCAGCAGCTTGGCGGTTCAGGGCTTATTTTCACCCCTCCACTTT.

The genes are TRBV4-2 and TRBJ2-5; D gene ambiguous. Germline V gene sequence: CDR1 LGHNA, CDR2 YNFKEQ. Deletions cut 1 base from V and 2 bases from J, with 8 bases between. The CDR3 runs to 14 residues. The CDR3 DNA is TGTGCCAGCAGCCAAGTGGGCAGACAAGAGACCCAGTACTTC. Residues: CASSQVGRQETQYF.

This chain uses TRBV29-1 with TRBJ1-2; 9 bases agree with TRBD1. Germline CDR1 SQVTM, CDR2 ANQGSEA. The CDR3 consists of 15 residues. V was pared by 5 bases and J by 3 bases, with 10 bases of the junction left unmatched. The DNA of the CDR3 is TGCAGCGTTCCCCCCGGCCGACAGGGGGACTATGGCTACACCTTC. It specifies CSVPPGRQGDYGYTF.

The genes are TRBV7-6 and TRBJ2-5; maybe TRBD2 (6 bases). CDR3 length equals 14 residues. V was trimmed by 5 bases and J by 5 bases, leaving 15 bases between them. Germline values: CDR1 SGHVS, CDR2 FNYEAQ. The chain's CDR3 is CASSVLTSRETQYF. The CDR3 bases are TGTGCCAGCAGCGTACTGACTAGTCGTGAGACCCAGTACTTC.

The DNA of the CDR3 is TGTGCCAGCAGGACCGGACAGGGGGCCTATAATTCACCCCTCCACTTT. It is translated as CASRTGQGAYNSPLHF. The chain joins TRBV6-6 to TRBJ1-6; TRBD1 matches at 10 bases. This CDR3 region has 16 residues. V shed 6 bases, J shed 2 bases, and the junction held 4 bases outside the gene matches. Per germline, CDR1 MNHNY and CDR2 SVGAGI (reference sequence).

The chain links TRBV29-1 to TRBJ2-1, with TRBD2 matching over 8 bases. Germline V gene lookup returns CDR1 SQVTM and CDR2 ANQGSEA. Trimming removed 6 bases from V and 2 bases from J; junction bases left unmatched: 6. The CDR3 has 14 amino acids. This CDR3 reads CSVTGRGPYNEQFF. The CDR3 nucleotides read TGCAGCGTAACCGGGAGGGGCCCCTACAATGAGCAGTTCTTC.

The rearrangement joins TRBV7-2 to TRBJ2-7; 8 bases are a match to TRBD2. The CDR3 is 15 residues long. Germline loops: CDR1 SGHTA, CDR2 FQGNSA. The junction had 4 bases not matched to a gene; V was cut back by 2 bases and J by 1 base. CDR3 sequence reads: CASSLTASGSYEQYF. The CDR3 region has the DNA TGTGCCAGCAGCTTAACGGCTAGCGGGTCCTACGAGCAGTACTTC.

The gene calls are TRBV2 and TRBJ1-2; D call uncertain. V lost 3 bases, J lost 5 bases, and 7 bases lay in between. The CDR3 has 12 residues. CDR1 and CDR2 (germline): SNHLY, FYNNEI. The CDR3 loop reads CASSDGGYGYTF. DNA of the CDR3: TGTGCCAGCAGTGACGGAGGTTATGGCTACACCTTC.

The chain recombines TRBV13 with TRBJ2-2, with 10 bases lining up with TRBD1. Per germline, CDR1 PRHDT and CDR2 FYEKMQ (reference sequence). The CDR3 covers 17 residues. Trimming removed 5 bases from V and 5 bases from J; junction bases left unmatched: 11. The CDR3 protein is CASSLLAGTGATGELFF. The CDR3, as DNA: TGTGCCAGCAGCCTTCTCGCCGGGACAGGGGCAACCGGGGAGCTGTTTTTT.

The gene calls are TRBV7-9 and TRBJ2-1; D perhaps matches TRBD1 (5 bases). Germline assignment: CDR1 SEHNR and CDR2 FQNEAQ (reference sequence). The V and J ends lost 1 base and 4 bases respectively, with 5 bases between them. CDR3 size: 13 residues. The CDR3 region has the DNA TGTGCCAGCAGCTTAGACAGGTACAATGAGCAGTTCTTC. Its translation is CASSLDRYNEQFF. The whole variable domain, filled in from reference TRBV7-9 and TRBJ2-1, reads DTGVSQNPRHKITKRGQNVTFRCDPISEHNRLYWYRQTLGQGPEFLTYFQNEAQLEKSRLLSDRFSAERPKGSFSTLEIQRTEQGDSAMYLCASSLDRYNEQFFGPGTRLTVL.

The CDR3 here is CASSYRQVSYEQYF. CDR3 DNA sequence: TGTGCCAGCAGTTACCGACAGGTTAGCTACGAGCAGTACTTC. The genes are TRBV6-5 and TRBJ2-7; possible D gene TRBD1, 6 bases. CDR3 length equals 14 residues. The germline V gene encodes CDR1 MNHEY and CDR2 SVGAGI. Trimming pared 2 bases from V and 3 bases from J, leaving 11 bases between.

The chain recombines TRBV27 with TRBJ2-6; D is perhaps TRBD1 (5 bases). The ends were cut back, 3 bases at V and 4 bases at J, with 10 bases in the middle. Germline lookup yields CDR1 MNHEY and CDR2 SMNVEV (reference sequence). The CDR3 has 15 amino acids. CDR3 amino acids: CASSLAGLGANVLTF. CDR3 DNA sequence: TGTGCCAGCAGTTTGGCAGGGTTAGGGGCCAACGTCCTGACTTTC.

J is TRBJ2-1 and V is TRBV7-8; the match to TRBD1 covers 7 bases. V gave up 1 base and J gave up 2 bases; unmatched junction bases: 2. Germline V gene lookup returns CDR1 SGHVS and CDR2 FQNEAQ. CDR3 length equals 15 residues. Here the CDR3 DNA reads TGTGCCAGCAGCTTAGTAGGGGGCCCCTACAATGAGCAGTTCTTC. Residues: CASSLVGGPYNEQFF.

The rearrangement joins TRBV28 to TRBJ1-4; D uncertain. Looked up from germline, CDR1 is MDHEN and CDR2 is SYDVKM. The V end lost 1 base, the J end lost 7 bases, and 16 bases lay between the germline ends. The CDR3 sequence is 16 residues long. The CDR3 loop reads CASSLSDAVVSEKLFF. In DNA form, the CDR3 reads TGTGCCAGCAGTTTATCGGATGCGGTAGTGAGTGAAAAACTGTTTTTT. The entire variable domain, with the rest obtained from reference TRBV28 and TRBJ1-4, is as follows: DVKVTQSSRYLVKRTGEKVFLECVQDMDHENMFWYRQDPGLGLRLIYFSYDVKMKEKGDIPEGYSVSREKKERFSLILESASTNQTSMYLCASSLSDAVVSEKLFFGSGTQLSVL.

This rearrangement joins TRBV4-1 to TRBJ2-2, with 9 bases that match TRBD2. Germline values: CDR1 MGHRA, CDR2 YSYEKL. CDR3 size: 17 residues. Unmatched junction bases numbered 9, after V lost 3 bases and J lost 4 bases. DNA for the CDR3: TGCGCCAGCAGCCAGGGGGACTCGCGGGGGGGCACCGGGGAGCTGTTTTTT. Its translation is CASSQGDSRGGTGELFF.

This chain links TRBV5-1 with TRBJ1-4, with D perhaps matching TRBD1 (5 bases). The V gene lost 3 bases and the J gene lost 4 bases, with 10 bases spanning the gap. Germline V CDR1 and CDR2: SGHRS, YFSETQ. CDR3 length equals 14 residues. The CDR3 here is CASSSGLSNEKLFF. The CDR3 bases are TGCGCCAGCAGCTCGGGACTGAGTAATGAAAAACTGTTTTTT.

This chain uses TRBV6-4 with TRBJ2-3; TRBD2 aligns across 8 bases. V lost 2 bases, J lost 5 bases, and 9 bases stayed unmatched. Germline V gives CDR1 MRHNA, CDR2 SNTAGT. The CDR3 loop spans 16 amino acids. CDR3: CASSDVRGSGVDTQYF. The CDR3 DNA is TGTGCCAGCAGTGACGTCCGGGGTAGCGGGGTAGATACGCAGTATTTT.

The CDR3 nucleotides are TGTGCCAGTAGTCATGGCGGGGGGGCAAAAGAGACCCAGTACTTC. It encodes CASSHGGGAKETQYF. The genes are TRBV19 and TRBJ2-5; 9 bases map to TRBD2. CDR3 length: 15 residues. Germline assignment: CDR1 LNHDA and CDR2 SQIVND (reference sequence). V shed 5 bases, J shed 3 bases, and the junction held 7 bases outside the gene matches.

The V and J genes are TRBV7-8 and TRBJ1-2; TRBD1 might be the D (5 bases). The CDR3 sequence is 14 residues long. V was trimmed by 5 bases and J by 8 bases, leaving 18 bases between them. Looked up from germline, CDR1 is SGHVS and CDR2 is FQNEAQ. The CDR3 DNA is TGTGCCAGCAGCCCCTCCGCCAGGGAACCGGGCTACACCTTC. It codes for CASSPSAREPGYTF.

The chain links TRBV18 to TRBJ2-1, with TRBD1 matching 7 bases. The length of the CDR3 is 16 residues. J gave up 1 base and V 1 base, and 4 bases lay outside the gene matches. CDR1 is KGHSH and CDR2 is LQKENI in the germline V gene. Here the CDR3 DNA reads TGTGCCAGCTCACCACTAGGGGGCGGGTCCTACAATGAGCAGTTCTTC. Amino acid sequence: CASSPLGGGSYNEQFF.

The rearrangement links TRBV4-1 to TRBJ1-1, with D perhaps matching TRBD1 (5 bases). Germline CDR1 reads MGHRA; CDR2 reads YSYEKL. The CDR3 is 16 residues long. The ends were cut back, 0 bases at V and 5 bases at J, with 16 bases in the middle. DNA for the CDR3: TGCGCCAGCAGCCAAGAAGGCGCATCGGGGGGGACTGAAGCTTTCTTT. Translating gives CASSQEGASGGTEAFF.

The CDR3 here is CASERTTGDEQFF. The CDR3, as DNA: TGTGCCAGCGAACGGACTACCGGCGATGAGCAGTTCTTC. The chain employs TRBV13 and TRBJ2-1; the D gene is possibly TRBD2 (6 bases). The CDR3 spans 13 residues. V lost 8 bases and J lost 8, with 16 bases in between. Germline CDR1 and CDR2: PRHDT and FYEKMQ (reference sequence).

The chain combines TRBV7-2 with TRBJ2-7; a weak D match, TRBD1 (5 bases). The CDR3 totals 12 residues. V lost 4 bases and J 3 bases, leaving 7 bases between the germline ends. In germline, CDR1 is SGHTA, CDR2 FQGNSA. CDR3 nucleotides: TGTGCCAGCAGCTCGCAGGGCTACGAGCAGTACTTC. Its protein is CASSSQGYEQYF. The full variable domain, with the rest looked up from reference TRBV7-2 and TRBJ2-7, is GAGVSQSPSNKVTEKGKDVELRCDPISGHTALYWYRQSLGQGLEFLIYFQGNSAPDKSGLPSDRFSAERTGGSVSTLTIQRTQQEDSAVYLCASSSQGYEQYFGPGTRLTVT.

This sequence joins TRBV11-1 and TRBJ1-1; possible D gene TRBD1, 6 bases. V was trimmed by 7 bases and J by 4 bases, leaving 16 bases between them. The CDR3 extends over 14 amino acids. Germline CDR1 and CDR2: SGHAT and FQDESV (reference sequence). This CDR3 is CASTTEQGITEAFF. Written as DNA, the CDR3 is TGTGCCAGCACCACGGAGCAGGGGATCACTGAAGCTTTCTTT.

The chain employs TRBV4-1 and TRBJ1-1; tentatively, D is TRBD1 (5 bases). CDR3 length: 13 amino acids. V was shortened by 5 bases and J by 4 bases, with 11 bases between the two germline ends. CDR1 and CDR2 (germline): MGHRA, YSYEKL. CDR3 region: CASSVGVTTEAFF. DNA of the CDR3: TGCGCCAGCAGCGTAGGGGTTACCACTGAAGCTTTCTTT.

The chain's CDR3 is CASSRNTEVTLHF. Written as DNA, the CDR3 is TGTGCCAGCAGCCGGAACACTGAGGTCACCCTCCACTTT. This chain connects TRBV7-9 to TRBJ1-6, with D hard to call. V was cut by 5 bases and J by 14 bases, with 16 bases left in between. Looked up from germline, CDR1 is SEHNR and CDR2 is FQNEAQ (reference sequence). The CDR3 is 13 residues long.

CDR3 protein: CASSWTGNVLDTGELFF. In DNA, the CDR3 is TGTGCCAGCAGCTGGACAGGCAACGTCCTAGATACCGGGGAGCTGTTTTTT. The chain joins TRBV5-6 to TRBJ2-2, with 7 bases matching TRBD1. The CDR3 contains 17 residues. With 3 bases clipped from V and 5 bases from J, the junction kept 13 bases outside the gene matches. Germline V gene data show CDR1 as SGHDT and CDR2 as YYEEEE.

The rearrangement links TRBV9 to TRBJ2-1; D gene unclear. The CDR3 runs 12 residues. The germline V and J ends were trimmed by 0 bases and 9 bases, with 7 bases remaining between them. In germline, CDR1 is SGDLS, CDR2 YYNGEE. The CDR3 sequence: CASSVGESEQFF. The CDR3, as DNA: TGTGCCAGCAGCGTAGGAGAGAGTGAGCAGTTCTTC. Full variable domain (rest looked up from reference TRBV9 and TRBJ2-1): DSGVTQTPKHLITATGQRVTLRCSPRSGDLSVYWYQQSLDQGLQFLIQYYNGEERAKGNILERFSAQQFPDLHSELNLSSLELGDSALYFCASSVGESEQFFGPGTRLTVL.